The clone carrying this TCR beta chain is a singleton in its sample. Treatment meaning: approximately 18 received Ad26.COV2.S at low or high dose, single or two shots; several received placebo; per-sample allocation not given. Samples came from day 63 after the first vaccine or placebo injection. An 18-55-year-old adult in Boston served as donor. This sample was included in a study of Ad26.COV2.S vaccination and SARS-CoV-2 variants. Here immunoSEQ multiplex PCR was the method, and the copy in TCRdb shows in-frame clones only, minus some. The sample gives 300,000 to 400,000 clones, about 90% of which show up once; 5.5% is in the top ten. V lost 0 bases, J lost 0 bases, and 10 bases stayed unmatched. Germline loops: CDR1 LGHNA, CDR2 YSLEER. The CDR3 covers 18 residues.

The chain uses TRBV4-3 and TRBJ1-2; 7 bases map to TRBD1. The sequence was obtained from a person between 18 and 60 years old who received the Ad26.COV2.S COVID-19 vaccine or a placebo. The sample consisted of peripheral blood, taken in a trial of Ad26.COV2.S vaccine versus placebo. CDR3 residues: CASSQDRGQPQANYGYTF. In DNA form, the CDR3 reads TGCGCCAGCAGCCAAGATCGGGGACAGCCCCAAGCTAACTATGGCTACACCTTC.